Sequencing of this T cell receptor (beta chain) was carried out in a study of cytomegalovirus exposure and HLA in healthy donors. Study background: Samples from HLA-typed donors yielded about 85 million unique TCRs in an early data release. Findings and limits, study-wide: Testing in vitro showed a few CMV-associated chains specific for CMV antigens. Many donors shared some public TCRs, even though most TCR sequences were rare. Reported results showed that the classifier diagnosed cytomegalovirus status with high specificity and sensitivity.

The PCR employed 60 Vbeta primers together with 13 Jbeta primers. Assay used: immunoSEQ multiplex PCR; TCRdb lists only in-frame clones, some missing. The profile shows 99,000 or so clones, about three quarters of them singletons. The CDR3 is 14 residues long. The junction had 6 bases not matched to a gene; V was cut back by 5 bases and J by 4 bases. CDR1 is SGDLS, CDR2 YYNGEE, per germline. As regards this clone: The antigen is undetermined.

The chain combines TRBV9 with TRBJ1-5; 7 bases fit TRBD1. Input material: PBMCs. This sequence was found in a man in his 60s in good health and CMV-seropositive. CDR3: CASSLGDSNQPQHF. CDR3 bases: TGTGCCAGCAGTTTGGGGGACAGTAATCAGCCCCAGCATTTT.